Detailed here is one T cell receptor beta chain. The target of this receptor is not known. No clone much larger than this one lies a single base away; base qualities are absent. For this chain, trimming is 4 bases at the V end and 6 bases at the J end, and the number of junction bases without a gene match is 4. From cysteine to phenylalanine, the CDR3 is 13 amino acids long. Just the 39-base CDR3 DNA is kept, in frame starting at base 1. Based on the germline V gene, the CDR1 and CDR2 sequences are SGHRS and YFSETQ. What this sample's time point label stands for: about 28 days (+/-7) after the second vaccine dose. AZD1222 recipients given second doses at about 4 weeks or at about 12 weeks were pooled, since spike-specific TCR depth and breadth were not found to differ between the two schedules. The vaccinee samples were drawn from two UK trials, COV001 and COV002, one of which was a single-blind randomized controlled phase 2/3 trial testing AZD1222 (ChAdOx1 nCoV-19) in healthy adults. For TCRbeta chain sequencing, PBMC samples from trial participants were taken at day 0 and at day 28 after the second dose.

The data were obtained in a study of T cell responses to AZD1222 COVID-19 vaccine (dated by TCRdb to about 2021). Regarding the research as a whole: A total of about 250 trial participants underwent TCR sequencing, of whom 207 had received two doses of AZD1222 and roughly 26 had received two doses of the MenACWY control vaccine. Trial participants were enrolled by age into 18-55, 56-69 and 70-plus year subgroups, with roughly 160, 29 and 62 TCR-sequenced participants respectively. On the study overall, not on this receptor specifically: The whole spike protein was spanned by vaccine-associated CD4 TCRs, and dominant responses were seen in regions 160-218 and 743-854. After two AZD1222 doses, both the breadth and the depth of spike-specific TCRs were significantly higher than at day 0 and than in MenACWY recipients. Nearly half of unique spike-specific TCRs reportedly recognized epitopes outside regions mutated in the B.1.351 and B.1.1.7 variants. The 56-69-year group was small, and its depth increase did not reach significance, likely because of low power. Conclusions about previously exposed vaccinees are limited, since just five or six AZD1222 recipients were seropositive for SARS-CoV-2 at baseline. No day 14 peak-response samples were available, so repertoires were characterized only after the peak T cell response. Participants were mostly white British, with more females than males. The authors suggested clonal diversity may have been underestimated.

The CDR3 regions of human TCRbeta chains were subjected to immunosequencing. The source study handled its data this way. Repertoire TCRs were checked for matches against a reference library of SARS-CoV-2-specific TCRs that had been generated using the MIRA antigen-specificity platform. Breadth was defined as the fraction of unique TCRs that were SARS-CoV-2-associated, and depth was defined as the fraction of total T cells that were SARS-CoV-2-associated. Using the MIRA data, each spike-specific TCR was assigned both to the spike region to which the TCR was reactive and to a CD4 or CD8 class. Log10-transformed breadth and depth values were compared by one-way ANOVA with Sidak's multiple comparisons tests. TCRdb took this table from immuneACCESS and kept in-frame rearrangements with V and J called. Such tables lack part of the clones; where checked against another copy, unresolved V genes explain under half of the gap, and the rest is unexplained. D and trimming come from the DNA, and the V and J calls and clone size come from that table. The sample has over 60,000 clones on record, approximately 80% of them singletons. The ten biggest clones cover over 13% of the sample.

The rearrangement combines TRBV5-1 with TRBJ1-2, with TRBD1 matching 9 junction bases. The sample was peripheral blood, taken 28 days after the second AZD1222 dose. The receptor was derived from an adult who received the AZD1222 COVID-19 vaccine. The bases read TGCGCCAGCAGCCGGGGACAGGGCCATGGCTACACCTTC. Its protein is CASSRGQGHGYTF.